Listed below are T cell receptor beta chains from one sample, sequenced in a study of memory CD4+ T cells and cytomegalovirus serostatus. This table comes from immunoSEQ multiplex PCR, and its TCRdb copy is limited to in-frame clones, with some not included. The repertoire holds tens of thousands of clones, with about 78% as singletons. The sample consisted of memory CD4+ T cells from blood. The source is an adult in good health and CMV-seropositive. The CDR3 runs from the conserved cysteine through the conserved F or W. The D gene is left open where the match is weak. For some rows the clone size is stated as once, few or many, or as a class when expanded; others skip it.

TRBV5-6,12,TRBJ2-7,-,TRBD2,TGTGCCAGCAGCCGAACGCCGGGACTAGGAAACTTC,CASSRTPGLGNF
TRBV5-4,14,TRBJ1-2,-,TRBD1,TGTGCCAGCAGGGATGACAGGGGGCACTATGGCTACACCTTC,CASRDDRGHYGYTF
TRBV5-4,16,TRBJ2-1,-,-,TGTGCCAGCAGCCCTAAGCGGGAAGGGGGACCCGGTGAGCAGTTCTTC,CASSPKREGGPGEQFF
TRBV7-9,13,TRBJ1-5,-,-,TGTGCCAGCAGCTCCCTTGGCAATCAGCCCCAGCATTTT,CASSSLGNQPQHF
TRBV28,11,TRBJ1-1,few,-,TGTGCCAGCACGAGGGGGACTAGGGCTTTCTTT,CASTRGTRAFF
TRBV5-5,16,TRBJ1-4,-,-,TGTGCCAGCAGCTTGCGGCCTGCTGCAACTAATGAAAAACTGTTTTTT,CASSLRPAATNEKLFF
TRBV19,16,TRBJ1-1,-,TRBD1,TGTGCCAGTAGTATCGGGACAGGGGCTTCGAACACTGAAGCTTTCTTT,CASSIGTGASNTEAFF
TRBV5-4,16,TRBJ2-7,-,TRBD1,TGTGCCAGCAGCCCCCGGACAGGGTCAGGGGCCTACGAGCAGTACTTC,CASSPRTGSGAYEQYF
TRBV19,15,TRBJ2-5,-,TRBD2,TGTGCCAGTAGTATAACAGGCGGGAGAGGTGAGACCCAGTACTTC,CASSITGGRGETQYF
TRBV2,15,TRBJ1-2,-,-,TGTGCCAGCAGTGTTAGACCCAAAGGGAACTATGGCTACACCTTC,CASSVRPKGNYGYTF
TRBV19,13,TRBJ1-5,-,-,TGTGCCAGCTCTCAGGGGTCCAGACAGCCCCAGCATTTT,CASSQGSRQPQHF
TRBV6-1,12,TRBJ2-2,-,-,TGTGCCAGCGGGGTAGACACCGGGGAGCTGTTTTTT,CASGVDTGELFF
TRBV5-1,14,TRBJ1-1,-,-,TGCGCCAGCAGCCCGGCCCCCGGGGACACTGAAGCTTTCTTT,CASSPAPGDTEAFF
TRBV5-1,14,TRBJ1-2,-,TRBD1,TGCGCCAGCAGCTCAACTGCAGGGGGCGGTGGCTACACCTTC,CASSSTAGGGGYTF
TRBV19,14,TRBJ1-6,few,-,TGTGCCAGTAGGAATTCAGGGAGGTGGACACCCCTCCACTTT,CASRNSGRWTPLHF
TRBV6-1,14,TRBJ2-1,few,-,TGTGCCAGCAGTCCACAAGAGGGAATCAATGAGCAGTTCTTC,CASSPQEGINEQFF
TRBV27,16,TRBJ1-2,-,-,TGTGCCAGCAGTTTTTTCAGAGGTTCCATTAACTATGGCTACACCTTC,CASSFFRGSINYGYTF
TRBV6-6,13,TRBJ1-5,-,TRBD1,TGTGCCAGCAGTAACAGGGGCGGCCAGCCCCAGCATTTT,CASSNRGGQPQHF
TRBV2,17,TRBJ2-1,-,TRBD2,TGTGCCAGCAGTGCCCGGACTAGCGGGGGGCCCTACAATGAGCAGTTCTTC,CASSARTSGGPYNEQFF
TRBV2,15,TRBJ1-1,-,-,TGTGCCAGCAGTGAAGGGAGGGTCGTGAACACTGAAGCTTTCTTT,CASSEGRVVNTEAFF
TRBV10-3,15,TRBJ1-1,few,-,TGTGCCATCAGGTCGCCTGGACGGACGAACACTGAAGCTTTCTTT,CAIRSPGRTNTEAFF
TRBV6-5,13,TRBJ2-2,-,-,TGTGCCAGCAGCCCGGTGGGGGACGGGGAGCTGTTTTTT,CASSPVGDGELFF